A selection of T cell receptor beta chains follows, all from one sample in a study of tumor-infiltrating lymphocytes in primary liver carcinoma. TCRdb itself ran the multiplex PCR reads through MiXCR, one entry per CDR3 protein. The sample holds approximately 330,000 distinct CDR3 sequences, approximately 65% seen once. The sequenced sample was peripheral blood. These receptor sequences come from a man aged 35 to 55 with primary liver carcinoma and hepatitis B virus infection. Both conserved end residues are part of each CDR3. Fields, in order: clone size, J gene, D gene, V gene, CDR3 DNA, CDR3 protein. D genes are given only for firm matches. Clone size appears in some rows only: once, few, many, or a class for an expanded clone.

size: NA
J: TRBJ2-1
D: TRBD2
V: TRBV5-5
DNA: TGTGCCAGCAGTTCGACTAGCGGGAGGACATATTCCTACAATGAGCAGTTCTTC
CDR3: CASSSTSGRTYSYNEQFF

size: NA
J: TRBJ2-5
D: NA
V: TRBV10-2
DNA: TGCGCCAGCAGCCCGACTGCTGAAAACGGCCAGTACTTC
CDR3: CASSPTAENGQYF

size: NA
J: TRBJ2-1
D: NA
V: TRBV11-2
DNA: TGTGCCAGCAGCTTCCACGTTGCCGGCAAGCATATATCCTACAATGAGCAGTTCTTC
CDR3: CASSFHVAGKHISYNEQFF

size: NA
J: TRBJ1-4
D: TRBD1
V: TRBV11-2
DNA: TGTGCCAGCAACCGGCAGGGGGCGCGTTTCCTCGGTGAAAAATTGTTTTTT
CDR3: CASNRQGARFLGEKLFF

size: many
J: TRBJ2-5
D: NA
V: TRBV11-2
DNA: TGTGCCAGCAGCCCGCAGTTCGGCCAAGAGACCCAGTACTTC
CDR3: CASSPQFGQETQYF

size: NA
J: TRBJ1-1
D: TRBD1
V: TRBV28
DNA: TGTGCCAGCAGCAAACCGGGACAGGGTAACACTGAAGCCTTCTTT
CDR3: CASSKPGQGNTEAFF

size: many
J: TRBJ2-7
D: NA
V: TRBV28
DNA: TGTGCCAGCGAAACGGGACCTCCCGGGGAGCAGTACTTC
CDR3: CASETGPPGEQYF

size: once
J: TRBJ2-7
D: TRBD2
V: TRBV6-1
DNA: TGTGCCACCCTACTAGCGCATAACTACGAGCAGTACTTC
CDR3: CATLLAHNYEQYF

size: NA
J: TRBJ2-2
D: TRBD2
V: TRBV6-2/TRBV6-3
DNA: TGTGCCAGCACACGGCCGGGAGGGATTCGCACCGGGGAGCTGTTTTTT
CDR3: CASTRPGGIRTGELFF

size: many
J: TRBJ2-2
D: TRBD2
V: TRBV6-5
DNA: TGTGCCAGCAATATAGCGGGACCGAACACCGGGGAGCTGTTTTTT
CDR3: CASNIAGPNTGELFF

size: once
J: TRBJ2-5
D: TRBD1
V: TRBV11-2
DNA: TGTGCCAGCGGCACAATAGGGGGCAGAGAGACCCAGTACTTC
CDR3: CASGTIGGRETQYF

size: NA
J: TRBJ1-1
D: TRBD1
V: TRBV6-2/TRBV6-3
DNA: TGTGCCAGCAGTTTACAGGGGGAGGGCACTGAAGCTTTCTTT
CDR3: CASSLQGEGTEAFF

size: many
J: TRBJ1-2
D: NA
V: TRBV12-3/TRBV12-4
DNA: TGTGCCAGCAGCCCGTCAGGGAGGGCAATCTCCCAAGGCTACACCTTC
CDR3: CASSPSGRAISQGYTF

size: many
J: TRBJ2-7
D: NA
V: TRBV6-5
DNA: TGTGCCACCGGGACACCGCAGACCTACGAGCAGTACTTC
CDR3: CATGTPQTYEQYF

size: NA
J: TRBJ2-7
D: TRBD2
V: TRBV29-1
DNA: TGCAGCGATGAGCAGTCCGGGACTAACGAGCAGTACTTC
CDR3: CSDEQSGTNEQYF

size: once
J: TRBJ2-7
D: TRBD1
V: TRBV6-5
DNA: TGTGCCAGCAGTGCCCCGGGACAGGCCTCCTACGACCAGTACTTC
CDR3: CASSAPGQASYDQYF

size: NA
J: TRBJ1-3
D: TRBD1
V: TRBV5-4
DNA: TGTGCCAGAAGCTTGCAGGGGGCGGCTGGAAACACCATATATTTT
CDR3: CARSLQGAAGNTIYF

size: many
J: TRBJ2-7
D: TRBD2
V: TRBV6-1
DNA: TGTGCCACCGGACTAGCGCATAACTACGAGCAGTACTTC
CDR3: CATGLAHNYEQYF

size: NA
J: TRBJ1-6
D: NA
V: TRBV5-6
DNA: TGTGTCAGCAGCCTCATCCAGGGGATATATAATTCACCCCTCCACTTT
CDR3: CVSSLIQGIYNSPLHF

size: NA
J: TRBJ1-3
D: TRBD1
V: TRBV30
DNA: TGTGCCTGGAGTTTGGGACAGGGCTCTGGAAACACCATATATTTT
CDR3: CAWSLGQGSGNTIYF

size: NA
J: TRBJ1-4
D: NA
V: TRBV25-1
DNA: TGTGCCAAGGCTCCGGCGTTTTTT
CDR3: CAKAPAFF

size: NA
J: TRBJ2-7
D: NA
V: TRBV14
DNA: TGTGTCAGCAGCCAAAATCTCGGGACCAAACCCGAGCAGTACTTC
CDR3: CVSSQNLGTKPEQYF

size: many
J: TRBJ2-7
D: TRBD1
V: TRBV6-2/TRBV6-3
DNA: TGTGCCAGCAGTTACGTAACGGGACAGGGATCCTACGAGCAGTACTTC
CDR3: CASSYVTGQGSYEQYF

size: many
J: TRBJ2-1
D: TRBD2
V: TRBV4-2
DNA: TGTGCCAGCAGCCAAGATCCCGCTAGCGGGAGATACAATGAGCAGTTCTTC
CDR3: CASSQDPASGRYNEQFF

size: NA
J: TRBJ2-5
D: NA
V: TRBV6-1
DNA: TGTGCCAGCAGTGAACCCGCAGGGGCACGGACCCAGTACTTC
CDR3: CASSEPAGARTQYF

size: NA
J: TRBJ1-1
D: NA
V: TRBV14
DNA: TGTGCCAGCAGCCAATACGGTGAAGCTTTCTTT
CDR3: CASSQYGEAFF

size: few
J: TRBJ1-3
D: NA
V: TRBV5-6
DNA: TGTGCCAGCAGCTTTCAGGGAAACACCATATATTTT
CDR3: CASSFQGNTIYF

size: NA
J: TRBJ2-7
D: TRBD2
V: TRBV5-4
DNA: TGTGCCAGCAGCAAATCAACTAGCGGTTTAACCTACGAGCAGTACTTC
CDR3: CASSKSTSGLTYEQYF

size: few
J: TRBJ1-1
D: NA
V: TRBV28
DNA: TGTGCCAGCAGTTTTGACAATTTGAACACTGAAGCTTTCTTT
CDR3: CASSFDNLNTEAFF

size: many
J: TRBJ2-7
D: NA
V: TRBV6-6
DNA: TGTGCCAGCAGTTACGGGCCTGACTACGAGCAGTACTTC
CDR3: CASSYGPDYEQYF